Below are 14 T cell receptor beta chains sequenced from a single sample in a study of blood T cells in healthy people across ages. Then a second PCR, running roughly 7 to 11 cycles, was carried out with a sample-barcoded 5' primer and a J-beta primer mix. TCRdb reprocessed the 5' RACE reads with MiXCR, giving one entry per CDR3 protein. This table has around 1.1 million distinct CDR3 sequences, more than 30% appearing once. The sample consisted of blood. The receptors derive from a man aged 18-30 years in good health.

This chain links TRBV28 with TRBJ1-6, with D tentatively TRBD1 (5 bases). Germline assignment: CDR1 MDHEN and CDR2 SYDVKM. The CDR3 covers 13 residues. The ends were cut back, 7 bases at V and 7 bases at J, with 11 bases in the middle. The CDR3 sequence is CASKNGTNSPLHF. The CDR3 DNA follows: TGTGCCAGCAAGAACGGGACGAATTCACCCCTCCACTTT.

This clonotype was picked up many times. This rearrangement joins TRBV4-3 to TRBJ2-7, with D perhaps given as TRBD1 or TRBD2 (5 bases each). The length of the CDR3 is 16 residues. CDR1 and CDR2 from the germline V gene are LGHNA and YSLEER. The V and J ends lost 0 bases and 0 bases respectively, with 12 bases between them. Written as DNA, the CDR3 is TGCGCCAGCAGCCAAGATAGGACGGGGACCTCCTACGAGCAGTACTTC. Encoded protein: CASSQDRTGTSYEQYF.

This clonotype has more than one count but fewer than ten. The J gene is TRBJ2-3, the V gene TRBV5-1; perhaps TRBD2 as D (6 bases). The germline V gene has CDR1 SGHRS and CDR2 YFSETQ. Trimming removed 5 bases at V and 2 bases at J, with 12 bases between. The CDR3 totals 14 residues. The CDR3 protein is CASRKPLATDTQYF. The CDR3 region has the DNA TGCGCCAGCAGAAAACCACTAGCCACAGATACGCAGTATTTT.

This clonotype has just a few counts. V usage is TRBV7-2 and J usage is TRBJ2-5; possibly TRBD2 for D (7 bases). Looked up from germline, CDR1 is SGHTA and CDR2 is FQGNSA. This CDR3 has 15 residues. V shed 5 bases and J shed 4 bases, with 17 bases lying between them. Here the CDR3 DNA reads TGTGCCAGCAGCCCCTCGAGGGGGGGCGGAGAGACCCAGTACTTC. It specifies CASSPSRGGGETQYF.

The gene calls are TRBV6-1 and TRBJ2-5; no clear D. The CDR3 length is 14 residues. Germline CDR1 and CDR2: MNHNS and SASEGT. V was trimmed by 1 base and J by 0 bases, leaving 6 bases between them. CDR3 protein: CASSEGAYQETQYF. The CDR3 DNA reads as TGTGCCAGCAGTGAAGGGGCTTACCAAGAGACCCAGTACTTC.

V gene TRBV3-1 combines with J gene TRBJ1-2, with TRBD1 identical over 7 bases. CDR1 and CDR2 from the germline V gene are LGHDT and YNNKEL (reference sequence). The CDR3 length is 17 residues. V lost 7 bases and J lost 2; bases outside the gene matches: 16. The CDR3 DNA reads TGTGCCAGCACCTTATCTCTTCCGACAGGGAGCAACTATGGCTACACCTTC. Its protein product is CASTLSLPTGSNYGYTF.

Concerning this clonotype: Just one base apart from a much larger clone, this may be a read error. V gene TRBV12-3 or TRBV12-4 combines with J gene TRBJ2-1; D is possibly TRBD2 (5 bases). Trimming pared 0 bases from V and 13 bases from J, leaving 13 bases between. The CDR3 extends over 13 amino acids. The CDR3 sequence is CASSLAERETQFF. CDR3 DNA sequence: TGTGCCAGCAGTTTAGCCGAAAGGGAGACCCAGTTCTTC.

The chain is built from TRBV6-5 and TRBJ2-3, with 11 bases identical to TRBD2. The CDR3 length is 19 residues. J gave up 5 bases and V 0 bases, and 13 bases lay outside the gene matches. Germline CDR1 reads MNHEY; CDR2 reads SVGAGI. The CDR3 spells CASSYSVSGGGYNEDTQYF. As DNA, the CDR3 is TGTGCCAGCAGTTACTCGGTTAGCGGGGGGGGCTACAACGAAGATACGCAGTATTTT.

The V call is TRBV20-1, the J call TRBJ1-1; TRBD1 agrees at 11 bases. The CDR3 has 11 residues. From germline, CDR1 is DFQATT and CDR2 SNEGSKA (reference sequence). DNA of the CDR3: TGCAGGGGGACAGGGGGTTCTGAAGCTTTCTTT. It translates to CRGTGGSEAFF.

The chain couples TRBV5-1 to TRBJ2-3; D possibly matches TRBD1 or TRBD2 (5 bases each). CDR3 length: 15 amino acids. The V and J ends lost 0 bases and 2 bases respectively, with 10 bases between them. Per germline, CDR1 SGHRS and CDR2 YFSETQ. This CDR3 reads CASSLEVGDTDTQYF. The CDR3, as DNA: TGCGCCAGCAGCTTGGAAGTGGGGGACACAGATACGCAGTATTTT.

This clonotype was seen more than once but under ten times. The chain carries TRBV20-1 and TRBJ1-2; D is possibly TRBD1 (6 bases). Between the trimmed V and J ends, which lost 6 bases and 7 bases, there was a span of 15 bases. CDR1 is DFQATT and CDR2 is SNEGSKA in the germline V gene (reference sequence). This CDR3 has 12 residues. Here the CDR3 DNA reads TGCAGTGCAGGCTCAGGGGTGGGTGGCTACACCTTC. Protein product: CSAGSGVGGYTF.

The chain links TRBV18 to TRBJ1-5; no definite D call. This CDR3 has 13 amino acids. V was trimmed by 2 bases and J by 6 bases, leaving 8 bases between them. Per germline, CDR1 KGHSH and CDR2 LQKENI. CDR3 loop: CASSPIEVQPQHF. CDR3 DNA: TGTGCCAGCTCACCAATCGAAGTTCAGCCCCAGCATTTT.

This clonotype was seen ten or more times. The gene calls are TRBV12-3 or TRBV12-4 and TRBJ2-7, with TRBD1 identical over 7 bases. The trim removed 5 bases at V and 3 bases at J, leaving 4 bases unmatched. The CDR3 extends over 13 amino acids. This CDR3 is CASSPDRSYEQYF. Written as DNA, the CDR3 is TGTGCCAGCAGTCCGGACAGGAGCTACGAGCAGTACTTC.

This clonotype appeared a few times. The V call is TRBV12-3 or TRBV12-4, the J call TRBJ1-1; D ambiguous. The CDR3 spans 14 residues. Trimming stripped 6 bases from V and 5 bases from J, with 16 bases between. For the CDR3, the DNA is TGTGCCAGCAGCCCGCCTGGGTACGGTACTGAAGCTTTCTTT. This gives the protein CASSPPGYGTEAFF.